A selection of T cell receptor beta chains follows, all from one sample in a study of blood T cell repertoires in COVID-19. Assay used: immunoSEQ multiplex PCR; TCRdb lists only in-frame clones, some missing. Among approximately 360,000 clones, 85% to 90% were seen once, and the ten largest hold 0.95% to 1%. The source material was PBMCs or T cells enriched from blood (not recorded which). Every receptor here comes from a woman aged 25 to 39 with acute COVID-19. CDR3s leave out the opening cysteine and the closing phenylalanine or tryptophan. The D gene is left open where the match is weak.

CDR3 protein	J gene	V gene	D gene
ASSLYSYEQY	TRBJ2-7	TRBV14	NA
ASRRAGGAVNEQF	TRBJ2-1	TRBV3-1/TRBV3-2	TRBD2
ASSPLPRYGYT	TRBJ1-2	TRBV12-3/TRBV12-4	NA
ASSLDSGNTDTQY	TRBJ2-3	TRBV5-5	NA
ASSLNPGDQETQY	TRBJ2-5	TRBV6-5	NA
ASSPMVTGDYGYT	TRBJ1-2	TRBV3-1/TRBV3-2	TRBD1
ATSDQGYADTQY	TRBJ2-3	TRBV24-1	NA
ASSFFDRAPQPQH	TRBJ1-5	TRBV7-9	TRBD1
ASGDRQPQH	TRBJ1-5	TRBV28	NA
ATSDLKGDTDTQY	TRBJ2-3	TRBV24-1	NA
ASSQALITGTAEAF	TRBJ1-1	TRBV4-1	NA
ASSLDAGELF	TRBJ2-2	TRBV11-3	NA
ASRPQGFPYNEQF	TRBJ2-1	TRBV6-6	TRBD1
ASSLSRDRVETNEKLF	TRBJ1-4	TRBV4-1	TRBD1
ASSYESFDGYT	TRBJ1-2	TRBV19	NA
ASSEVGGEQY	TRBJ2-7	TRBV2	NA
ASSYLGSSDYEQY	TRBJ2-7	TRBV6-6	NA
ASSFSRGTEAF	TRBJ1-1	TRBV27	NA
ASSRSDGSSGNTIY	TRBJ1-3	TRBV5-1	NA
ASSLVGGQQF	TRBJ2-1	TRBV7-3	NA
SASHGYEQY	TRBJ2-7	TRBV20-1	NA
ASSLVRGRWFNEQF	TRBJ2-1	TRBV5-1	NA
ASATMDRLNYGYT	TRBJ1-2	TRBV27	NA
ATSARPGLADNEQF	TRBJ2-1	TRBV24-1	TRBD2
ASSVLGTDSPLH	TRBJ1-6	TRBV9	NA
AWDQGIHGYT	TRBJ1-2	TRBV30	NA
ASSPKGTWDEQY	TRBJ2-7	TRBV4-3	NA
ASSLYGTTTNYGYT	TRBJ1-2	TRBV5-4	NA
SVEADRVETQY	TRBJ2-5	TRBV29-1	TRBD1
ASSLGDRMIYEQY	TRBJ2-7	TRBV7-9	NA
ATSDSDRNTEAF	TRBJ1-1	TRBV24-1	NA
ASSLRGGGYSGNTIY	TRBJ1-3	TRBV7-8	NA
ASSLAAGAEVYGYT	TRBJ1-2	TRBV5-4	NA
SVEFRGSYNEQF	TRBJ2-1	TRBV29-1	TRBD1
ASTPGVLRELF	TRBJ2-2	TRBV3-1/TRBV3-2	NA
ASSLVGGFSYT	TRBJ1-2	TRBV5-1	NA
ASSLDGRIVDTIY	TRBJ1-3	TRBV11-2	NA
ASSERKLSPELEQF	TRBJ2-1	TRBV10-1	NA
ASSSGTGFYYEQY	TRBJ2-7	TRBV7-3	TRBD1
ASSGTGLAY	TRBJ2-7	TRBV3-1/TRBV3-2	TRBD1
ASSNRLAGRDGNTIY	TRBJ1-3	TRBV21-1	NA
ASSRNRETGAEAF	TRBJ1-1	TRBV5-1	TRBD1
ASSVGPSYT	TRBJ1-2	TRBV9	NA
ATSPEMNTEAF	TRBJ1-1	TRBV2	NA
ASGPGTSGGRGEQF	TRBJ2-1	TRBV2	TRBD2
ASSTTGNSGNTIY	TRBJ1-3	TRBV28	NA
ASSYPEGPGQGGGELF	TRBJ2-2	TRBV21-1	NA
ASSVGITGGFTEAF	TRBJ1-1	TRBV9	TRBD1